The 28 T cell receptor beta chains below all came from one sample that was sequenced in a study of neurological immune-mediated disorders. One entry per CDR3 protein results from TCRdb running MiXCR on the 5' RACE reads. This table has under 45,000 distinct CDR3 sequences, 3.5% to 4% appearing once. Sequenced material: PBMCs. The receptors were sampled from a young man with multiple sclerosis.

This clonotype occurred a few times. The V gene is TRBV3-1, the J gene TRBJ1-2; D gene ambiguous. CDR1 and CDR2 (germline): LGHDT, YNNKEL (reference sequence). Trimming took off 1 base at V and 8 bases at J, with 14 bases between the two ends. The CDR3 has 14 residues. CDR3 coding DNA: TGTGCCAGCAGCCAAGCCGGCAGGACGGGGGGCTACACCTTC. This sequence encodes CASSQAGRTGGYTF.

This clonotype was observed many times. The genes are TRBV20-1 and TRBJ2-5, with 10 bases that match TRBD2. Germline CDR1 and CDR2: DFQATT and SNEGSKA (reference sequence). Unmatched junction bases numbered 8, after V lost 6 bases and J lost 1 base. The CDR3 is 15 residues long. CDR3 region: CSAPGTSVLQETQYF. CDR3 in DNA: TGCAGTGCGCCCGGGACTAGCGTCCTCCAAGAGACCCAGTACTTC.

V is TRBV6-6 and J is TRBJ2-7, with unresolved D. CDR1 and CDR2 (germline): MNHNY, SVGAGI (reference sequence). The length of the CDR3 is 14 residues. V lost 2 bases to trimming and J lost 0 bases, with 8 bases between them. The CDR3 DNA follows: TGTGCCAGCAGTTACGGGCGGAGCTCCTACGAGCAGTACTTC. Translating gives CASSYGRSSYEQYF.

This clonotype was detected only a few times. The rearrangement joins TRBV7-2 to TRBJ2-3; 9 bases fit TRBD1. Germline V gene data show CDR1 as SGHTA and CDR2 as FQGNSA. The CDR3 has 16 residues. Trimming took 5 bases from V and 6 from J; bases not matched to a gene: 12. CDR3 bases: TGTGCCAGCAGCCCCGGATGGACAGGGGATCGGGATACGCAGTATTTT. It translates to CASSPGWTGDRDTQYF.

This rearrangement joins TRBV9 to TRBJ2-2, with a tentative D call TRBD2 (5 bases). This CDR3 region has 14 residues. The germline V and J ends were trimmed by 0 bases and 7 bases, with 10 bases remaining between them. From germline, CDR1 is SGDLS and CDR2 YYNGEE. As DNA, the CDR3 is TGTGCCAGCAGCGTAGACGGGGAGATCGGGGAGCTGTTTTTT. It specifies CASSVDGEIGELFF. Full variable domain (missing parts from reference TRBV9 and TRBJ2-2): DSGVTQTPKHLITATGQRVTLRCSPRSGDLSVYWYQQSLDQGLQFLIQYYNGEERAKGNILERFSAQQFPDLHSELNLSSLELGDSALYFCASSVDGEIGELFFGEGSRLTVL.

This clonotype was detected ten times or more. This chain uses TRBV5-1 with TRBJ1-5; D unclear. Germline CDR1 is SGHRS and CDR2 is YFSETQ. The CDR3 consists of 13 residues. V was trimmed by 0 bases and J by 7 bases, leaving 8 bases between them. CDR3: CASSLVPAQPQHF. In DNA, the CDR3 is TGCGCCAGCAGCTTGGTACCGGCGCAGCCCCAGCATTTT.

This clonotype was detected ten times or more. The CDR3 DNA follows: TGTGCCAGCAGCTTAAGCCCCCGGGAGCAGTACTTC. Its protein is CASSLSPREQYF. The genes are TRBV7-2 and TRBJ2-7; no definite D call. Per the germline V gene, CDR1 is SGHTA and CDR2 is FQGNSA. This CDR3 is built from 12 residues. Between the trimmed V and J ends, which lost 2 bases and 7 bases, there was a span of 9 bases.

In this sample, this clonotype is medium-sized (0.01 to 0.1%). The genes are TRBV13 and TRBJ1-1; D might be TRBD1 (5 bases). CDR1 is PRHDT, CDR2 FYEKMQ, per germline (reference sequence). The CDR3 runs to 14 residues. With 0 bases removed from V and 2 bases from J, the gap between germline ends came to 7 bases. CDR3 amino acids: CASSLGQGNTEAFF. CDR3 sequence (DNA): TGTGCCAGCAGCTTAGGTCAGGGAAACACTGAAGCTTTCTTT.

This clonotype appeared many times. V usage is TRBV5-6 and J usage is TRBJ1-1, with 7 bases identical to TRBD1. The J segment lost 4 bases and the V segment lost 1 base, leaving 7 bases of the junction unmatched. The CDR3 is made up of 15 amino acids. Germline V lookup: CDR1 SGHDT, CDR2 YYEEEE. The CDR3 nucleotides read TGTGCCAGCAGCTTGTACAGGGGAGTTCTCACTGAAGCTTTCTTT. Protein product: CASSLYRGVLTEAFF.

This clonotype has at least ten counts. The rearrangement links TRBV6-2 or TRBV6-3 to TRBJ2-7; tentative D call: TRBD2 (5 bases). CDR3 length: 15 residues. CDR1 and CDR2 (germline): MNHEY, SVGEGT. V was trimmed by 8 bases and J by 3 bases, leaving 20 bases between them. The CDR3 coding sequence is TGTGCCAGCGGCGAACTGGGAGTACCCTTCTACGAGCAGTACTTC. As protein: CASGELGVPFYEQYF.

This chain joins TRBV7-8 and TRBJ1-5, with a tentative D call TRBD1 (6 bases). Germline V gives CDR1 SGHVS, CDR2 FQNEAQ. The CDR3 spans 15 residues. The germline V and J ends were trimmed by 5 bases and 4 bases, with 15 bases remaining between them. The CDR3 sequence: CASSLTDSYNQPQHF. The CDR3 DNA is TGTGCCAGCAGCCTCACGGACAGTTATAATCAGCCCCAGCATTTT.

The sample holds many counts of this clonotype. DNA for the CDR3: TGCAGTGCAGCCCGTTCCAATGAGCAGTTCTTC. It yields the protein CSAARSNEQFF. The chain is built from TRBV20-1 and TRBJ2-1; D is uncertain. The germline CDR1 and CDR2 sequences are DFQATT and SNEGSKA (reference sequence). There are 11 residues in the CDR3. V was shortened by 6 bases and J by 6 bases, with 9 bases between the two germline ends.

This clonotype has a count of ten or more. The junction departs from the called germline gene at one end, perhaps through a read error. V is TRBV20-1 and J is TRBJ1-5; D is perhaps TRBD1 (5 bases). This CDR3 contains 14 residues. Germline lookup yields CDR1 DFQATT and CDR2 SNEGSKA (reference sequence). Written as DNA, the CDR3 is TGCAGTGCTAGTGGGGCAGATACATATCAGCCCCAGAATTTT. Amino acid sequence: CSASGADTYQPQNF.

This clonotype was counted ten times or more. The V call is TRBV3-1, the J call TRBJ2-2, with a tentative D call TRBD1 (7 bases). Trimming took off 3 bases at V and 6 bases at J, with 17 bases between the two ends. This CDR3 is built from 16 residues. Germline CDR1 LGHDT, CDR2 YNNKEL (reference sequence). CDR3 amino acids: CASSQGHGGTAGELFF. CDR3 coding DNA: TGTGCCAGCAGCCAGGGTCATGGAGGGACAGCCGGGGAGCTGTTTTTT.

This clonotype has a count of ten or more. V gene TRBV7-8 combines with J gene TRBJ2-2; D perhaps matches TRBD2 (6 bases). Per germline, CDR1 SGHVS and CDR2 FQNEAQ. The CDR3 loop spans 16 amino acids. Trimming removed 1 base at V and 4 bases at J, with 13 bases between. CDR3 region: CASSLGSGRFTGELFF. The DNA of the CDR3 is TGTGCCAGCAGCTTAGGGTCAGGGAGGTTCACCGGGGAGCTGTTTTTT.

This clonotype was seen many times. The rearrangement uses TRBV12-3 or TRBV12-4 and TRBJ2-7, with D hard to call. The CDR3 sequence is 11 residues long. The ends were cut back, 5 bases at V and 1 base at J, with 3 bases in the middle. As DNA, the CDR3 is TGTGCCAGCAGTATTTCCTACGAGCAGTACTTC. This encodes CASSISYEQYF.

This clonotype was seen at least ten times. The chain recombines TRBV12-3 or TRBV12-4 with TRBJ1-5; unclear D gene. The CDR3 consists of 12 residues. With 0 bases removed from V and 7 bases from J, the gap between germline ends came to 4 bases. CDR3 in DNA: TGTGCCAGCAGTTTAGCGAACCAGCCCCAGCATTTT. As protein: CASSLANQPQHF.

The chain combines TRBV29-1 with TRBJ1-5; 9 nucleotides align to TRBD1. The CDR3 runs to 14 residues. V dropped 4 bases and J dropped 2; count of bases not matched to a gene: 3. From germline, CDR1 is SQVTM and CDR2 ANQGSEA. This CDR3 is CSVGDRGGNQPQHF. The CDR3 bases are TGCAGCGTTGGTGACAGGGGGGGCAATCAGCCCCAGCATTTT.

This clonotype was counted many times. The rearrangement links TRBV14 to TRBJ1-4, with a tentative D call TRBD1 (5 bases). Trimming removed 3 bases at V and 6 bases at J, with 17 bases between. CDR1 SGHDN and CDR2 FVKESK come from the germline V gene. The CDR3 is made up of 16 amino acids. CDR3 DNA: TGTGCCAGCAGCCATACGACAGTTCACCAGGATGAAAAACTGTTTTTT. The encoded protein is CASSHTTVHQDEKLFF.

This clonotype has a count of ten or more. The CDR3 region is CASAGDTQYF. CDR3 bases: TGTGCCAGCGCGGGGGATACGCAGTATTTT. The chain is built from TRBV9 and TRBJ2-3; perhaps TRBD2 as D (6 bases). Germline V gene data show CDR1 as SGDLS and CDR2 as YYNGEE. V was shortened by 7 bases and J by 6 bases, with 6 bases between the two germline ends. The CDR3 has 10 amino acids.

This clonotype has more than one count but fewer than ten. The J gene is TRBJ2-7, the V gene TRBV20-1, with TRBD1 matching 8 bases. CDR3 length: 14 residues. The V segment lost 6 bases and the J segment 6 bases; nucleotides outside the gene matches: 13. CDR1 is DFQATT, CDR2 SNEGSKA, per germline (reference sequence). CDR3 amino acids: CSATSMGTGGEQYF. CDR3 DNA sequence: TGCAGTGCGACCTCCATGGGGACAGGTGGCGAGCAGTACTTC.

This clonotype was detected many times. The rearrangement links TRBV10-3 to TRBJ1-5; tentative D call: TRBD1 (5 bases). Germline CDR1 ENHRY, CDR2 SYGVKD. The CDR3 spans 13 residues. V was trimmed by 2 bases and J by 5 bases, leaving 7 bases between them. This CDR3 reads CAISERGDQPQHF. CDR3 DNA sequence: TGTGCCATCAGTGAGCGAGGGGATCAGCCCCAGCATTTT.

This clonotype was seen only a few times. CDR3 sequence: CASRKGQGGYTF. As DNA, the CDR3 is TGTGCCAGCAGGAAGGGGCAGGGTGGCTACACCTTC. The V and J genes are TRBV12-3 or TRBV12-4 and TRBJ1-2; D is perhaps TRBD1 (5 bases). The CDR3 extends over 12 amino acids. Trimming shortened V by 6 bases and J by 7 bases, and 12 bases separated the two germline ends.

This clonotype came up many times. CDR3 in DNA: TGCGCCAGCAGCATGGGGGGTGGCAATGGGCCCCAGCATTTT. Translation: CASSMGGGNGPQHF. V gene TRBV5-1 combines with J gene TRBJ1-5; possibly TRBD1 for D (5 bases). The CDR3 spans 14 residues. Trimming removed 4 bases at V and 9 bases at J, with 17 bases between. CDR1 and CDR2 from the germline V gene are SGHRS and YFSETQ.

The chain joins TRBV20-1 to TRBJ1-4; TRBD1 matches 8 bases. CDR1 is DFQATT, CDR2 SNEGSKA, per germline (reference sequence). This CDR3 spans 13 amino acids. Trimming cost V 5 bases and J 7 bases; bases outside gene matches: 6. The CDR3 protein is CSAVTGGGEKLFF. CDR3 in DNA: TGCAGTGCTGTCACAGGGGGGGGTGAAAAACTGTTTTTT.

This clonotype has ten or more counts. The chain joins TRBV29-1 to TRBJ1-2; D not certain. V lost 4 bases to trimming and J lost 1 base, with 13 bases between them. This CDR3 contains 14 residues. Per the germline V gene, CDR1 is SQVTM and CDR2 is ANQGSEA. This chain's CDR3 is CSVAPDGRNYGYTF. As DNA, the CDR3 is TGCAGCGTTGCCCCGGACGGCCGTAACTATGGCTACACCTTC.

This clonotype was recorded at least ten times. The V gene is TRBV7-9, the J gene TRBJ1-1, with 8 positions matching TRBD1. Trimming at V came to 3 bases and at J to 3 bases, leaving 15 bases not matched to a gene. The CDR3 length is 18 residues. Germline-derived CDR1 and CDR2 are SEHNR and FQNEAQ (reference sequence). The CDR3 bases are TGTGCCAGCAGCTTTTTCGGGACAGGCCGCGAGGCGGACACTGAAGCTTTCTTT. This codes for CASSFFGTGREADTEAFF.

This clonotype has ten or more counts. The chain recombines TRBV6-5 with TRBJ1-1; TRBD1 is a possible D gene (6 bases). The germline V and J ends were trimmed by 7 bases and 4 bases, with 10 bases remaining between them. The germline V gene encodes CDR1 MNHEY and CDR2 SVGAGI. There are 12 residues in the CDR3. CDR3 amino acids: CASKLGGTEAFF. The CDR3 DNA is TGTGCCAGCAAGTTAGGGGGCACTGAAGCTTTCTTT.